Listed below are T cell receptor beta chains from one sample, sequenced in a study of read filtering for tumor transcriptome and immune sequencing. Each CDR3 protein gets one entry after TCRdb re-called the reads with MiXCR. This sample has some 46,000 distinct CDR3 sequences, with around 21% found just once. Sequencing was carried out using a population of CD138-negative cells sorted from bone marrow. These receptors all stem from a donor aged 40 or older with multiple myeloma. Each CDR3 is given with its conserved first and last residue. D genes are given only for firm matches. Not all rows give a size; the values are once, few, many and, for expanded clones, a class.

TRBV20-1	many	TRBJ2-1	TRBD2	CSASSYGLAGGPVYNEQFF	TGCAGTGCTAGCTCATACGGGCTAGCGGGAGGGCCGGTCTACAATGAGCAGTTCTTC
TRBV9	many	TRBJ1-5	NA	CASSEDPSAGQPQHF	TGTGCCAGCAGCGAGGATCCAAGCGCGGGTCAGCCCCAGCATTTT
TRBV30	NA	TRBJ1-1	NA	CAWSVNWDRITEAFF	TGTGCCTGGAGTGTCAATTGGGATCGGATCACTGAAGCCTTCTTT
TRBV14	many	TRBJ2-1	NA	CASSLIAAHNEQFF	TGTGCCAGCAGCCTTATAGCGGCTCACAATGAGCAGTTCTTC
TRBV19	NA	TRBJ1-5	NA	CASSPLLGNQPPHF	TGTGCCAGTAGTCCCCTCTTGGGCAATCAGCCCCCGCATTTT
TRBV18	many	TRBJ2-5	NA	CASSEETQETQYF	TGTGCCAGCTCAGAGGAAACGCAAGAGACCCAGTACTTC
TRBV19	many	TRBJ1-5	NA	CASNIGRINQPQHF	TGTGCCAGTAACATAGGACGGATCAATCAGCCCCAGCATTTT
TRBV20-1	many	TRBJ2-1	TRBD2	CSGSGTSGRAIDNEQFF	TGCAGCGGGTCCGGGACTAGCGGGAGGGCCATCGACAATGAGCAGTTCTTC
TRBV19	few	TRBJ2-7	NA	CASSIPPRAQIGEQYF	TGTGCCAGTAGTATACCCCCGCGGGCTCAAATAGGGGAGCAGTACTTC
TRBV12-3/TRBV12-4	many	TRBJ2-1	TRBD1	CASTDLSHPGTGYNEQFF	TGTGCCAGCACCGATCTATCACATCCGGGGACAGGCTACAATGAGCAGTTCTTC
TRBV11-2	many	TRBJ2-3	NA	CASSSEWGVGNTQYF	TGTGCCAGCAGCTCCGAATGGGGGGTAGGGAATACGCAGTATTTT
TRBV2	many	TRBJ2-5	NA	CASSEGAAQETQYF	TGTGCCAGCAGTGAAGGGGCAGCACAAGAGACCCAGTACTTC
TRBV12-3/TRBV12-4	many	TRBJ1-6	NA	CASSFVVNYNSPLHF	TGTGCCAGCAGTTTTGTAGTGAACTATAATTCACCCCTCCACTTT
TRBV5-1	few	TRBJ2-7	TRBD2	CASSSSSGRAREQYF	TGCGCCAGCAGCTCCTCTAGCGGGAGGGCCAGGGAGCAGTACTTC
TRBV15	many	TRBJ2-7	TRBD1	CATSRGSQGERQYF	TGTGCCACCAGCAGAGGTTCCCAGGGGGAAAGGCAGTACTTC
TRBV19	many	TRBJ2-1	TRBD2	CASSLVLAGGNEQFF	TGTGCCAGTAGCCTAGTTCTAGCGGGAGGTAATGAGCAGTTCTTC
TRBV28	many	TRBJ2-3	NA	CASTTLAGPTDTQYF	TGTGCCAGCACCACCCTAGCCGGGCCCACAGATACGCAGTATTTT
TRBV20-1	once	TRBJ2-7	NA	CSARDPQGAYEQYF	TGCAGTGCTAGAGATCCGCAGGGTGCCTACGAGCAGTACTTC
TRBV15	NA	TRBJ2-1	NA	CATSRGSGTAYNEQFF	TGTGCCACCAGCAGAGGATCAGGGACCGCCTACAATGAGCAGTTCTTC
TRBV29-1	many	TRBJ2-2	TRBD1	CSARTGDTGELFF	TGCAGCGCCAGGACAGGGGACACCGGGGAGCTGTTTTTT